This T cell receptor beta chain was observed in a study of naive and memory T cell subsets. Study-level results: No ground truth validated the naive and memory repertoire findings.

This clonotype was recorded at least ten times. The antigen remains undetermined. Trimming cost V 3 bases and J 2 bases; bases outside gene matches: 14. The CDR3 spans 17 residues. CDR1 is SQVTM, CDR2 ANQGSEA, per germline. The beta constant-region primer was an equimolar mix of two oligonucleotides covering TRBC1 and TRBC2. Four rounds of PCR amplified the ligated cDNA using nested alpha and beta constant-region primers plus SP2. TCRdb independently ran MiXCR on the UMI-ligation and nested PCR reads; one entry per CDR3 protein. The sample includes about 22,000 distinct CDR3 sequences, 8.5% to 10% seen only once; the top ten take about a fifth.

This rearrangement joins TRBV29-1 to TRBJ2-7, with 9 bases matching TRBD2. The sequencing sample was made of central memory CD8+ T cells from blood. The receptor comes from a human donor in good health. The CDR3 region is CSVDSVAGDEGAYEQYF. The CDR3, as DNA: TGCAGCGTTGACAGCGTAGCGGGAGATGAAGGGGCCTACGAGCAGTACTTC.